This TCR beta chain was obtained from a study of blood T cell repertoires in COVID-19. V was clipped by 3 bases and J by 5 bases; unmatched bases: 8. CDR1 SGHRS and CDR2 YFSETQ come from the germline V gene. This CDR3 region has 15 residues. Participants reported their clinical history, and cohort assignment relied on those reports. Symptom resolution, clearance, or two negative PCRs marked donors in Cohort 3 as recovered. How the authors handled the data: Amplification of reference gene primers was used by the study to estimate nucleated cell counts. Data came from immunoSEQ multiplex PCR; TCRdb stores just in-frame clones and leaves some out. That table furnishes V, J and clone size, whereas the DNA furnished D and trimming. In the table there are a few hundred thousand clones, 84% of which are singletons.

The clonotype originates from a middle-aged man who had recovered from COVID-19. The chain couples TRBV5-1 to TRBJ2-5, with TRBD1 matching 9 bases. The material sequenced was PBMCs or T cells enriched from blood (not recorded which). The CDR3 region has the DNA TGCGCCAGCAGCTCCCGGGACAGGGATGTGGAGACCCAGTACTTC. Encoded protein: CASSSRDRDVETQYF.